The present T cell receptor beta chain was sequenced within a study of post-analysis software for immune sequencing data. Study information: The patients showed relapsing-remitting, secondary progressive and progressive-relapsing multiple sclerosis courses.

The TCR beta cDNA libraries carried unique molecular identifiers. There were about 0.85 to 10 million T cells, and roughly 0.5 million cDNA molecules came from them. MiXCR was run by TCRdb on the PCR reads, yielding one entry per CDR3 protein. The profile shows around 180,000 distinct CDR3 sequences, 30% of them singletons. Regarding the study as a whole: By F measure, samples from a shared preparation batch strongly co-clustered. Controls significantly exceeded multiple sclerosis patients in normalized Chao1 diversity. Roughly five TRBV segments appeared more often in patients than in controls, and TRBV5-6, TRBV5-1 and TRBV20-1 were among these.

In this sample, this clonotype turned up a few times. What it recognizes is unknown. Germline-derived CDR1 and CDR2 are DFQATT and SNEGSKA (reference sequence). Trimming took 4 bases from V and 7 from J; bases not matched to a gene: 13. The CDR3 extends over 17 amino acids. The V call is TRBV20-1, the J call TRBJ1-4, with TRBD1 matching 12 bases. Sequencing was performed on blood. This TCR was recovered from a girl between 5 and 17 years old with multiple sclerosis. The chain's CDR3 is CSATKGQGARSGEKLFF. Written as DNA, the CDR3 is TGCAGTGCTACCAAGGGACAGGGGGCTCGTTCTGGTGAAAAACTGTTTTTT.